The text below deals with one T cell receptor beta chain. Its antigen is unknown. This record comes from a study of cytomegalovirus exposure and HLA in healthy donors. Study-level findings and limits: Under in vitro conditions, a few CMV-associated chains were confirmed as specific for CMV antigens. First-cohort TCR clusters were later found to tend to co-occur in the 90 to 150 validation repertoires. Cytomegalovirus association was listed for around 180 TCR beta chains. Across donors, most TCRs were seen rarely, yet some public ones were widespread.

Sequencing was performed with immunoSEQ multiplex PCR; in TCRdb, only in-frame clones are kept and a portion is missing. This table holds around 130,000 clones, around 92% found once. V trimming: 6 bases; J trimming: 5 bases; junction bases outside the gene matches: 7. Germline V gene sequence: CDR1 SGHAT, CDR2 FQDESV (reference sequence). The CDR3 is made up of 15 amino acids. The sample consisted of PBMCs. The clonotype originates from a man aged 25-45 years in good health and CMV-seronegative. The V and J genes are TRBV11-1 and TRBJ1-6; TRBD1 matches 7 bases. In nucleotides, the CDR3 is TGTGCCAGCAGACCGACAGGGAACAATAATTCACCCCTCCACTTT. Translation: CASRPTGNNNSPLHF.